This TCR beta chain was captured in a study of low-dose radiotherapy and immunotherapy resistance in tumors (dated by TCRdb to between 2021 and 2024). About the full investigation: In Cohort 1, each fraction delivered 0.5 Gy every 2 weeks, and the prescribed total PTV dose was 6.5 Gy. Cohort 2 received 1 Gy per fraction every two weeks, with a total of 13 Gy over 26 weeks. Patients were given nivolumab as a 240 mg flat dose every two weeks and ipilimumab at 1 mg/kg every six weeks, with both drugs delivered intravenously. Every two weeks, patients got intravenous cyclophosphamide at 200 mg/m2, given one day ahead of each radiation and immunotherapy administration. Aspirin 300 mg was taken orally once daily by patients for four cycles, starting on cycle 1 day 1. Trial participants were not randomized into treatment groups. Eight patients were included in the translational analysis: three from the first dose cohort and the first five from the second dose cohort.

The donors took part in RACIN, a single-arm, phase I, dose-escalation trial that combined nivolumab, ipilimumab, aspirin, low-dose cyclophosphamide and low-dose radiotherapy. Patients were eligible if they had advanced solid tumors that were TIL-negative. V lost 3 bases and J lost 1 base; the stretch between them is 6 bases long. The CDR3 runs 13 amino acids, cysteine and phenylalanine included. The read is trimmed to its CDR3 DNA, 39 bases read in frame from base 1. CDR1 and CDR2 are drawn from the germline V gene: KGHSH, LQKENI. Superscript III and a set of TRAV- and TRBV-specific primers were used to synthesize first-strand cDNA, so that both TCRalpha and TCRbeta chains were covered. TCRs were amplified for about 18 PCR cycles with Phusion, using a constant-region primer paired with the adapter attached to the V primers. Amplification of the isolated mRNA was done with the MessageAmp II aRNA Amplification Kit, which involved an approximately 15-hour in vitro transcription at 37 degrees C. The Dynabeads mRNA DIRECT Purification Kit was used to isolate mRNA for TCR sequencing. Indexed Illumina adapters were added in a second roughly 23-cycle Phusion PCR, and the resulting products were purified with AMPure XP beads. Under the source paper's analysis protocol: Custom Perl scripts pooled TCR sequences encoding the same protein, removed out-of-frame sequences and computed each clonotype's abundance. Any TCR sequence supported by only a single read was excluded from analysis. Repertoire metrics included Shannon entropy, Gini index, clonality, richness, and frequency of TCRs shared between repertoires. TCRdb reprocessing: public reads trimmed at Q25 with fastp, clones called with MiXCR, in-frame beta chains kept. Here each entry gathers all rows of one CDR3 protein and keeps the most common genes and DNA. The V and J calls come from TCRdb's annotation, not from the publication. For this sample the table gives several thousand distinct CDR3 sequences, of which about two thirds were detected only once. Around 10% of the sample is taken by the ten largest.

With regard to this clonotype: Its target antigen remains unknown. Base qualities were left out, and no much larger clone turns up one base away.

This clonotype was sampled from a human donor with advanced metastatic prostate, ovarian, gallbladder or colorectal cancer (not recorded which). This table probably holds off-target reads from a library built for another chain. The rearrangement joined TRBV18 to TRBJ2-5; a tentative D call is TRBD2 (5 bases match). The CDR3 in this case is CASSPGSQETQYF. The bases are TGTGCCAGCTCACCGGGGAGCCAAGAGACCCAGTACTTC.